A single T cell receptor (beta chain) is shown here with its context. The antigen is undetermined. The sample belongs to a study of beta chain features in type 1 diabetes. V was pared by 5 bases and J by 4 bases, with 4 bases of the junction left unmatched. Per germline, CDR1 SGHTA and CDR2 FQGTGA. The CDR3 spans 13 residues. The study's findings and limits: The study found moderately but significantly shorter TCRB CDR3s in all four CD4+ subsets of Type 1 diabetes patients. The study notes PCR might favor shorter templates equally in patients and controls.

Central memory, naive, regulatory and stem cell-like memory CD4+ cells were sorted by CD45RO/CCR7/CD25/CD127/CD95/CD27. Without exception, sorted populations had purity beyond 95%. Isolated RNA was reverse transcribed in full, so expressed TCRB transcripts were sequenced. Assay: immunoSEQ multiplex PCR; the TCRdb copy retains only in-frame clones and omits some. The top ten hold 0.75% of the sample, which has more than 100,000 clones, approximately 9% seen once. The sequence came from a man younger than 45 with type 1 diabetes. The rearrangement uses TRBV7-3 and TRBJ2-7; TRBD1 aligns across 8 bases. The sequenced sample was central memory CD4+ T cells from blood. As DNA, the CDR3 is TGTGCCAGCAGCCGTGGACAGGGATACGAGCAGTACTTC. Translated, it gives CASSRGQGYEQYF.